This T cell receptor beta chain comes out of a study of OX40 agonist ivuxolimab in advanced cancers. About the research overall: Patients were treated with intravenous ivuxolimab, dosed at 0.01 to 10 mg/kg and infused every 2 weeks.

Study-level points and caveats: Low clonal expansion, among the lowest seen, marked partial responders at 0.1-3.0 mg/kg.

As to this clone: Antigen: not known.

CDR3 length: 16 residues. Germline values: CDR1 MNHNS, CDR2 SASEGT. V lost 0 bases, J lost 6 bases, and 16 bases lay in between. Here immunoSEQ multiplex PCR was the method, and the copy in TCRdb shows in-frame clones only, minus some. The data contain 30,000 to 45,000 clones, approximately 86% of them seen just once; the ten biggest clones take up 2.4%. V and J are TRBV6-1 and TRBJ2-3; D call uncertain. The source material was CD4+ or CD8+ T cells sorted from blood, sampled in a trial of the OX40 agonist ivuxolimab. The receptor's source is an adult with an advanced solid tumor such as melanoma, head and neck, liver or kidney cancer. This chain's CDR3 is CASSEASATYDDTQYF. The CDR3 nucleotides are TGTGCCAGCAGTGAAGCTTCGGCTACGTATGACGATACGCAGTATTTT.